This T cell receptor beta chain originates from a study of cytomegalovirus exposure and HLA in healthy donors. Study at large: Sequencing of 150 million to 200 million T cells in an earlier analysis found some 100 million unique TCR beta sequences. The study's findings and limits: As was reported, the classifier diagnosed cytomegalovirus status with high specificity and sensitivity. The study recorded about 150 TCR beta chains that were cytomegalovirus-associated.

Concerning this clone: The antigen remains unidentified.

The germline gives CDR1 SEHNR, CDR2 FQNEAQ (reference sequence). V dropped 5 bases and J dropped 3; count of bases not matched to a gene: 3. The CDR3 runs to 15 residues. Primers: 60 Vbeta forward and 13 Jbeta reverse. The table came from immunoSEQ multiplex PCR; TCRdb's copy has only in-frame clones and leaves some out. The data show 150,000 to 200,000 clones, with around 83% seen just once and approximately 4% held by the top ten. Material for sequencing was PBMCs. This chain connects TRBV7-9 to TRBJ2-1, with 11 bases lining up with TRBD2. The clonotype originates from a man in his fifties in good health and CMV-seropositive. The CDR3 loop is CASSTGTSGYNEQFF. CDR3 in DNA: TGTGCCAGCAGCACCGGGACTAGCGGCTACAATGAGCAGTTCTTC.